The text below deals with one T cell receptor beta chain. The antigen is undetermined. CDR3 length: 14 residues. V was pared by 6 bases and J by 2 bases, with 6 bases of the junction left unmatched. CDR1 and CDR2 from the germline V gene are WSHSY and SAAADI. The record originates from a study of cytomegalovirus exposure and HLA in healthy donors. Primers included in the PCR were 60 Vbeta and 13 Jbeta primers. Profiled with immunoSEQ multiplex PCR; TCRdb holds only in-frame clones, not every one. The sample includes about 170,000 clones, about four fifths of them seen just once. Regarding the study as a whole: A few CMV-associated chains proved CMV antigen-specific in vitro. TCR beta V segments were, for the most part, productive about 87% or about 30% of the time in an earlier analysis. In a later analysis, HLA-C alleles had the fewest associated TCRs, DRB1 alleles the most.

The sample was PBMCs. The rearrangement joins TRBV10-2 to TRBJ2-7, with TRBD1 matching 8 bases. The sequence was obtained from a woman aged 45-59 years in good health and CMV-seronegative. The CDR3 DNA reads TGCGCCAGCAGCATAGGACAGGGCGCCTACGAGCAGTACTTC. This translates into CASSIGQGAYEQYF.